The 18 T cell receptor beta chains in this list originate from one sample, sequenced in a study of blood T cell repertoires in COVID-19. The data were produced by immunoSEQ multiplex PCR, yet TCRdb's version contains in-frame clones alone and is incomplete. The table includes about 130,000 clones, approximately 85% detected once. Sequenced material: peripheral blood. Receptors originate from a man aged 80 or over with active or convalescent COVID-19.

DNA of the CDR3: TGTGCCAGCAGCCCCGGGACAGGACCCTACGAGCAGTACTTC. It is translated as CASSPGTGPYEQYF. The rearrangement links TRBV9 to TRBJ2-7; TRBD1 aligns across 8 bases. Losses at the gene ends were 4 bases for V and 2 bases for J; bases not matched to a gene: 5. CDR3 length: 14 residues. Germline V CDR1 and CDR2: SGDLS, YYNGEE.

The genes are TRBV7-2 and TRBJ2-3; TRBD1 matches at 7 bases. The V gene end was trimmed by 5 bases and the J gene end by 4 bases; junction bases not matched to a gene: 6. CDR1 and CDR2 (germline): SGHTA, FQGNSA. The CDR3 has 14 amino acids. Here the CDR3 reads CASSVSGTADTQYF. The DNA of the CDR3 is TGTGCCAGCAGCGTGTCGGGGACAGCAGATACGCAGTATTTT. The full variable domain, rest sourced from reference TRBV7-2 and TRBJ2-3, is GAGVSQSPSNKVTEKGKDVELRCDPISGHTALYWYRQSLGQGLEFLIYFQGNSAPDKSGLPSDRFSAERTGGSVSTLTIQRTQQEDSAVYLCASSVSGTADTQYFGPGTRLTVL.

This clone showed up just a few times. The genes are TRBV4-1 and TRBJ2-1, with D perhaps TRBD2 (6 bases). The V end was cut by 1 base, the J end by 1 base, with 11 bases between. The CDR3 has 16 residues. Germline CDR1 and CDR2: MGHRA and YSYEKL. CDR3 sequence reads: CASSQGGGASYNEQFF. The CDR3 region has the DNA TGCGCCAGCAGCCAAGGAGGCGGGGCATCCTACAATGAGCAGTTCTTC.

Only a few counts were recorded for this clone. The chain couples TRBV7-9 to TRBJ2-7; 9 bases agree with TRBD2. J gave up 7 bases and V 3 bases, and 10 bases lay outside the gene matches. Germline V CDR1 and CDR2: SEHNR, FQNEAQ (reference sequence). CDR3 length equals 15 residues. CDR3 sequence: CASSLALGTSLEQYF. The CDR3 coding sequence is TGTGCCAGCAGCTTGGCCCTCGGGACTAGCCTAGAGCAGTACTTC.

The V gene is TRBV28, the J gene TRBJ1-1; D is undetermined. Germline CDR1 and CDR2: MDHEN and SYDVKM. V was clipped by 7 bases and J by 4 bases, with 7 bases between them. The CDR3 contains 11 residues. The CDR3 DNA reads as TGTGCCAGCACCGAGGCCACTGAAGCTTTCTTT. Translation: CASTEATEAFF.

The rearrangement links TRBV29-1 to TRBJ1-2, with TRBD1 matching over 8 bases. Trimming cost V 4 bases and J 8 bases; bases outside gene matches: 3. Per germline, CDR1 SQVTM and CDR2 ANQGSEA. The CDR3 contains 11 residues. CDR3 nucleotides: TGCAGCGTTGCAGGGGGCCGAGGCTACACCTTC. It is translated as CSVAGGRGYTF.

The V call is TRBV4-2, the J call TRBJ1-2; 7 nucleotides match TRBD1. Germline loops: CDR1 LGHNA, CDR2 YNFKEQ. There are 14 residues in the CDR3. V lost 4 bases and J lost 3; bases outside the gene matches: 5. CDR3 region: CASSPQQGDYGYTF. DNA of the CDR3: TGTGCCAGCAGCCCCCAGCAGGGGGACTATGGCTACACCTTC.

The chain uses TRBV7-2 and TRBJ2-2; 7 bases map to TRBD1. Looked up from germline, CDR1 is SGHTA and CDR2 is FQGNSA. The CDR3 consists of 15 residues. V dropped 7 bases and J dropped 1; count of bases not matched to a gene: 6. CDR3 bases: TGTGCCAGCAACCAGCGACAGGGGAACACCGGGGAGCTGTTTTTT. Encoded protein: CASNQRQGNTGELFF.

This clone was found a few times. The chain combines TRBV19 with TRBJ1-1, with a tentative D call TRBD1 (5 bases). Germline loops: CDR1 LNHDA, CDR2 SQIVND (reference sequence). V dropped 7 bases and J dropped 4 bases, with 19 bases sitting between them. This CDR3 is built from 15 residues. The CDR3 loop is CASNNGAGWGTEAFF. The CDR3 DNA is TGTGCCAGTAACAATGGGGCAGGGTGGGGCACTGAAGCTTTCTTT.

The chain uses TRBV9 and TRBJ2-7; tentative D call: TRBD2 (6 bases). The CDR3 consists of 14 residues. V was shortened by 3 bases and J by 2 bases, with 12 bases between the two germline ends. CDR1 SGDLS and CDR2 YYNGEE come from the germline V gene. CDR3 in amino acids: CASSGSTGAYEQYF. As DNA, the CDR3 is TGTGCCAGCAGCGGGAGTACGGGGGCCTACGAGCAGTACTTC.

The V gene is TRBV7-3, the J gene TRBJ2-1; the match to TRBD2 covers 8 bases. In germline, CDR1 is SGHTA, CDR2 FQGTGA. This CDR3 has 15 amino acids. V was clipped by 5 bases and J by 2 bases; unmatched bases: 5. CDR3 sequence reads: CASSPKLAAYNEQFF. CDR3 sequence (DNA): TGTGCCAGCAGCCCGAAACTAGCGGCCTACAATGAGCAGTTCTTC.

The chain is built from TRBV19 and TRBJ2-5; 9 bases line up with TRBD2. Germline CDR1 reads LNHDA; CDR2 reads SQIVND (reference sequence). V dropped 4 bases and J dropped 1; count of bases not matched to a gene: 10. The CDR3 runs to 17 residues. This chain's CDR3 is CASSSHRGSGSQETQYF. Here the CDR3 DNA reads TGTGCCAGTAGTAGCCATCGGGGTAGCGGGAGCCAAGAGACCCAGTACTTC.

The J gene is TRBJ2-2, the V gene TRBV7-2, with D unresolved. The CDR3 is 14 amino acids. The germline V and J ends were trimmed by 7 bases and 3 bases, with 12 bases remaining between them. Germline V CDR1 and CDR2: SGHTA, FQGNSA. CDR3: CASTQRSYTGELFF. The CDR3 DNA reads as TGTGCCAGCACCCAGCGCTCCTACACCGGGGAGCTGTTTTTT.

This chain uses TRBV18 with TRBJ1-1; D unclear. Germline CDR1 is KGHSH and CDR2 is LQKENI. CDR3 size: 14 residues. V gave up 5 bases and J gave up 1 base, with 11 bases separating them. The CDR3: CASSIRGANTEAFF. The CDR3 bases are TGTGCCAGCTCAATCCGGGGAGCGAACACTGAAGCTTTCTTT.

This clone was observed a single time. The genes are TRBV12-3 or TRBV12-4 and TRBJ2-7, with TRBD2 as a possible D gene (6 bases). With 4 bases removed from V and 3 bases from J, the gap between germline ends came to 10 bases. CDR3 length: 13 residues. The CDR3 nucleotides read TGTGCCAGCAGTTACGGGGGAAGCTACGAGCAGTACTTC. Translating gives CASSYGGSYEQYF.

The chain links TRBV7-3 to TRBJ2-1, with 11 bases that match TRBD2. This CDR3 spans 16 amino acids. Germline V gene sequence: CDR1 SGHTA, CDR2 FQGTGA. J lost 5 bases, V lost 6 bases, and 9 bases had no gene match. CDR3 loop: CASRHSGRAGNNEQFF. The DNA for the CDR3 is TGTGCCAGCAGGCATAGCGGGAGGGCCGGGAACAATGAGCAGTTCTTC.

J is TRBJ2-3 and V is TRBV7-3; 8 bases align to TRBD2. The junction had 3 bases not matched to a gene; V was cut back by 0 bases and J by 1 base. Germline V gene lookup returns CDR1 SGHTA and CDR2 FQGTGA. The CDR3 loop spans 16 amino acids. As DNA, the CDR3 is TGTGCCAGCAGCTTAACCTCAGCGGGGGGCACAGATACGCAGTATTTT. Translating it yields CASSLTSAGGTDTQYF.

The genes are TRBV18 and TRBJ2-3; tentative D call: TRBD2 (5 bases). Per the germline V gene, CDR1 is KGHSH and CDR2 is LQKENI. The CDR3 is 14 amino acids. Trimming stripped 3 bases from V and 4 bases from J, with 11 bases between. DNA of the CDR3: TGTGCCAGCTCACCCGACTCGAGGGCAGATACGCAGTATTTT. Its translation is CASSPDSRADTQYF.